This TCR beta chain was observed in a study of blood T cell repertoires in COVID-19. The CDR3 totals 16 residues. With 3 bases clipped from V and 4 bases from J, the junction kept 8 bases outside the gene matches. The germline V gene has CDR1 LGHNA and CDR2 YNFKEQ. In the authors' methods: Reference gene primer amplification gave estimated nucleated cell counts. Measured with immunoSEQ multiplex PCR; TCRdb has only the in-frame clones, and not every one. The V and J calls and the clone size are those of that table, but D and trimming were determined from the DNA. The sample consists of roughly 320,000 clones, around nine tenths of them appearing once. The Seattle patients joined while their infection was active and were tracked longitudinally afterward.

This rearrangement joins TRBV4-2 to TRBJ1-4; 7 bases are a match to TRBD1. This clonotype was sampled from a woman in her twenties or thirties with COVID-19, enrolled during active disease. The sequenced sample consisted of peripheral blood. The CDR3 loop is CASSQHNRDSNEKLFF. The CDR3 nucleotides read TGTGCCAGCAGCCAGCACAACCGGGACAGTAATGAAAAACTGTTTTTT.